Reported below is one T cell receptor (beta chain). Its antigen is currently unknown. Assay: immunoSEQ multiplex PCR; the TCRdb copy retains only in-frame clones and omits some. The table lists 74,000 or so clones, 80% of them singletons. This entry belongs to a study of vaccination effects on CD4 cells after COVID-19. Antigen-specific CD4+ T cells were expanded with viral peptide pools in the ViraFEST assay before sequencing. After roughly 10 days in culture, the CD4+ T cells were isolated. No vaccinee had earlier SARS-CoV-2 infection, and nucleocapsid antibodies were negative. The TCR was taken from a human donor who received a COVID-19 vaccine. The source material was CD4+ T cells from PBMCs cultured with SARS-CoV-2 spike peptides, sampled before COVID-19 vaccination.

In DNA form, the CDR3 reads TGTGCCAGCAGCGGACAGGTCCTGGGCACAGATACGCAGTATTTT. As protein: CASSGQVLGTDTQYF. The chain has TRBV3-1 (or the pseudogene TRBV3-2) and TRBJ2-3; 7 positions agree with TRBD1. With V trimmed by 5 bases and J by 1 base, 6 bases remained unmatched. This CDR3 is built from 15 residues. Germline CDR1 is LGHDT and CDR2 is YNNKEL (reference sequence).